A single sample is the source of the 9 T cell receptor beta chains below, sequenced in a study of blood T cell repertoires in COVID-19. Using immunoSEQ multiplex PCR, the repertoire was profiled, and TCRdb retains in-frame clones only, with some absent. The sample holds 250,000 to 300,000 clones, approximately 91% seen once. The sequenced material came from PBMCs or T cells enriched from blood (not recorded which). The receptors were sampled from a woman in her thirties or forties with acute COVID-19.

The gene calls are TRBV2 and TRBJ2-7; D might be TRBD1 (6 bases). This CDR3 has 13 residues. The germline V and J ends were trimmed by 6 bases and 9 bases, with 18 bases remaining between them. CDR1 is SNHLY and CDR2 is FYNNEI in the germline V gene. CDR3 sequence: CASRTDSQLGQYF. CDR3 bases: TGTGCCAGCAGGACGGACAGCCAATTGGGGCAGTACTTC.

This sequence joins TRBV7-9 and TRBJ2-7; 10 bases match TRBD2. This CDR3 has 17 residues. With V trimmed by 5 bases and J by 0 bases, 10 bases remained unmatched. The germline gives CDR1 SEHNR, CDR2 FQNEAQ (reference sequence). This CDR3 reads CASSNGLAVQSSYEQYF. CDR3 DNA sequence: TGTGCCAGCAGCAACGGACTAGCGGTTCAAAGCTCCTACGAGCAGTACTTC.

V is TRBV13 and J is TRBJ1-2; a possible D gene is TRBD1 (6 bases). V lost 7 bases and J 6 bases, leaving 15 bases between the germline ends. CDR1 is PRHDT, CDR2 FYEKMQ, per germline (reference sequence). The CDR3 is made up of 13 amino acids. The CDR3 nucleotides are TGTGCCAGCACCCTGGACAGACGCCATGGCTACACCTTC. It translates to CASTLDRRHGYTF.

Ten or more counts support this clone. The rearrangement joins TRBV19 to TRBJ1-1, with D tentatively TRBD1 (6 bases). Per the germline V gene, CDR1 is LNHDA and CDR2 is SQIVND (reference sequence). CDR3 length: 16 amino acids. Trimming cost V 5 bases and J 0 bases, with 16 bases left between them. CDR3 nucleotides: TGTGCCAGTAGTGACCCGTACAGGGTCGTGAACACTGAAGCTTTCTTT. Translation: CASSDPYRVVNTEAFF.

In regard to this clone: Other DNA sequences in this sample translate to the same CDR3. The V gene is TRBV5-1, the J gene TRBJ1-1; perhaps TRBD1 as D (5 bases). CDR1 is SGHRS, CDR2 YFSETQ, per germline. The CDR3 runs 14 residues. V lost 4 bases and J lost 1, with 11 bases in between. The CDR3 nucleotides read TGCGCCAGCAGCGCAGGCACAGGGAACACTGAAGCTTTCTTT. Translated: CASSAGTGNTEAFF.

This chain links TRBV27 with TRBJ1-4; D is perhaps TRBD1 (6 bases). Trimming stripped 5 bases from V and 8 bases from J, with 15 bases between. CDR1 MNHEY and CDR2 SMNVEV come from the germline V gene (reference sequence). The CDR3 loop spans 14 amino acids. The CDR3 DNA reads TGTGCCAGCAGTCTTCAGGGGTTGGGGGAAAAACTGTTTTTT. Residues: CASSLQGLGEKLFF. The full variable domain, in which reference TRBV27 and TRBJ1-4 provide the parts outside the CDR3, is EAQVTQNPRYLITVTGKKLTVTCSQNMNHEYMSWYRQDPGLGLRQIYYSMNVEVTDKGDVPEGYKVSRKEKRNFPLILESPSPNQTSLYFCASSLQGLGEKLFFGSGTQLSVL.

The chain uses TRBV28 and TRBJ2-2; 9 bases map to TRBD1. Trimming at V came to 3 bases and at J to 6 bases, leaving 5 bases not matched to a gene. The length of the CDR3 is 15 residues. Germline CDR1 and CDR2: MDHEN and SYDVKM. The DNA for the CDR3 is TGTGCCAGCAGTTTCACAGGGGGCAGGGCCGGGGAGCTGTTTTTT. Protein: CASSFTGGRAGELFF.

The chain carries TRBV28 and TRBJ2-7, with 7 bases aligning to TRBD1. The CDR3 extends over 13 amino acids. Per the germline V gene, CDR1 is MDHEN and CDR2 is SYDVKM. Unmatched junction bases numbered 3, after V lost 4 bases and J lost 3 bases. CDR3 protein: CASSSGQSYEQYF. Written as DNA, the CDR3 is TGTGCCAGCAGTTCGGGACAGAGCTACGAGCAGTACTTC.

CDR3 protein: CASSPTSWGEDYGYTF. Written as DNA, the CDR3 is TGTGCCAGCAGTCCCACCAGTTGGGGGGAGGACTATGGCTACACCTTC. V gene TRBV27 combines with J gene TRBJ1-2, with D perhaps TRBD1 (5 bases). CDR3 size: 16 residues. V shed 5 bases and J shed 3 bases, with 19 bases lying between them. Germline CDR1 reads MNHEY; CDR2 reads SMNVEV (reference sequence).